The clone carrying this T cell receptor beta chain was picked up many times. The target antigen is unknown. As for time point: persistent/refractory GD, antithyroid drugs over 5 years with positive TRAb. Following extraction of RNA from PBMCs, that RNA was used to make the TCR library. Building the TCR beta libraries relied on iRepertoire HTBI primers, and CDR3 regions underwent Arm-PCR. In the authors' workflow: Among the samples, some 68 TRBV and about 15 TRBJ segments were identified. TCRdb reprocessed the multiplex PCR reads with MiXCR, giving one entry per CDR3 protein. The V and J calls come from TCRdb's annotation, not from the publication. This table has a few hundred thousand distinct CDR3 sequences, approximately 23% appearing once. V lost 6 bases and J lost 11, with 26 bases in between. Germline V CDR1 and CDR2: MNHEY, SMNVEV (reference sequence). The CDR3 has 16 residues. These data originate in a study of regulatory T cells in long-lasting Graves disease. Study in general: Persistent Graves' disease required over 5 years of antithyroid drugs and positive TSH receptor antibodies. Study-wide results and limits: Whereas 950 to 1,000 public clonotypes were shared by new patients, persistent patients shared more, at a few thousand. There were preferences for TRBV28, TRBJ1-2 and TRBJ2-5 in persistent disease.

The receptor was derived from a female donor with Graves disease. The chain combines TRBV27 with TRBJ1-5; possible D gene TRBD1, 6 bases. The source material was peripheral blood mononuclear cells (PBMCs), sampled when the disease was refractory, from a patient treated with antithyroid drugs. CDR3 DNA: TGTGCCAGCAGATCCTCAATAGGGACACCCCCTAAGGCCCAGCATTTT. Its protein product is CASRSSIGTPPKAQHF.